Below are 24 T cell receptor beta chains sequenced from a single sample in a study of T-cell reconstitution after alpha-beta-depleted transplantation in children. The TCRbeta library was prepared with unique molecular identifiers. Using its own MiXCR run on the PCR reads, TCRdb lists one record per CDR3 protein. Found here are over 550,000 distinct CDR3 sequences, about 11% of them singletons; the top ten hold less than 5%. This specimen was PBMCs from the stem cell graft donor, taken from the stem cell graft. The receptors were sampled from a human donor who donated a stem cell graft to a child with acute myeloid leukemia.

This clonotype was found many times. This chain connects TRBV15 to TRBJ1-5; D remains ambiguous. V was trimmed by 2 bases and J by 4 bases, leaving 3 bases between them. The germline V gene encodes CDR1 LNHNV and CDR2 YYDKDF (reference sequence). The CDR3 has 12 residues. This chain's CDR3 is CATSRRNQPQHF. For the CDR3, the DNA is TGTGCCACCAGCAGACGAAATCAGCCCCAGCATTTT.

In this sample, this clonotype turned up a few times. The genes are TRBV29-1 and TRBJ2-1; 10 bases are shared with TRBD2. Germline V gene lookup returns CDR1 SQVTM and CDR2 ANQGSEA. After removal of 1 base from V and 7 bases from J, the junction contained 4 bases not matched to a gene. CDR3 length: 14 residues. The CDR3 region has the DNA TGCAGCGTTGAAGCTAGCGGGAGAGGTAATGAGCAGTTCTTC. Translation: CSVEASGRGNEQFF.

This CDR3 is CASSPLAGASNEQFF. CDR3 bases: TGTGCCAGCAGCCCCCTAGCGGGAGCCAGCAATGAGCAGTTCTTC. The chain couples TRBV7-6 to TRBJ2-1, with TRBD2 identical over 10 bases. From germline, CDR1 is SGHVS and CDR2 FNYEAQ. The CDR3 has 15 amino acids. V was clipped by 5 bases and J by 6 bases; unmatched bases: 7.

CDR3 region: CATSDPTGQGTYNEQFF. The CDR3 DNA is TGTGCCACCAGTGATCCCACTGGTCAGGGCACCTACAATGAGCAGTTCTTC. The gene calls are TRBV24-1 and TRBJ2-1; a weak D match, TRBD1 (5 bases). This CDR3 comprises 17 residues. V was pared by 3 bases and J by 2 bases, with 16 bases between. The V gene's germline CDR1 is KGHDR and CDR2 SFDVKD.

The chain links TRBV29-1 to TRBJ2-3; D unresolved. Trimming cost V 3 bases and J 2 bases, with 9 bases left between them. This CDR3 is 13 amino acids long. Germline CDR1 SQVTM, CDR2 ANQGSEA. CDR3 in DNA: TGCAGCGTTGATGGGAAGACCACAGATACGCAGTATTTT. It translates to CSVDGKTTDTQYF.

This clonotype has only a few counts. This rearrangement joins TRBV5-6 to TRBJ2-5; D is perhaps TRBD1 (6 bases). Germline lookup yields CDR1 SGHDT and CDR2 YYEEEE. V was trimmed by 1 base and J by 9 bases, leaving 22 bases between them. The CDR3 extends over 16 amino acids. CDR3 DNA sequence: TGTGCCAGCAGCTTGTCAGGGGACCCCCTCAGGGCGCCCCAGTACTTC. Its translation: CASSLSGDPLRAPQYF.

The sample holds many counts of this clonotype. The chain is built from TRBV20-1 and TRBJ2-2; D call uncertain. Germline V lookup: CDR1 DFQATT, CDR2 SNEGSKA (reference sequence). V gave up 0 bases and J gave up 5 bases, with 10 bases separating them. The CDR3 is 14 residues long. The CDR3 DNA is TGCAGTGCTAGAGAGGGTAGCTATACCGGGGAGCTGTTTTTT. It yields the protein CSAREGSYTGELFF.

The rearrangement uses TRBV6-2 or TRBV6-3 and TRBJ1-6; D possibly corresponds to TRBD1 (6 bases). V was shortened by 4 bases and J by 13 bases, with 11 bases between the two germline ends. From germline, CDR1 is MNHEY and CDR2 SVGEGT. The CDR3 length is 12 residues. The CDR3 coding sequence is TGTGCCAGCAGTTCAGGGGACGTGCCCCTCCACTTT. It yields the protein CASSSGDVPLHF.

This rearrangement joins TRBV7-3 to TRBJ1-6; unclear D gene. The CDR3 loop spans 16 amino acids. Trimming removed 1 base at V and 7 bases at J, with 14 bases between. Germline V CDR1 and CDR2: SGHTA, FQGTGA. CDR3 sequence reads: CASSLIPTGMNSPLHF. In nucleotides, the CDR3 is TGTGCCAGCAGCTTAATACCGACGGGGATGAATTCACCCCTCCACTTT.

This sequence joins TRBV20-1 and TRBJ2-2; TRBD1 is a possible D gene (6 bases). Trimming took off 3 bases at V and 4 bases at J, with 18 bases between the two ends. The germline gives CDR1 DFQATT, CDR2 SNEGSKA (reference sequence). The CDR3 consists of 16 residues. CDR3 nucleotide sequence: TGCAGTGCTAGTTCGAGAGGGGGAGTGGGCACCGGGGAGCTGTTTTTT. It codes for CSASSRGGVGTGELFF.

This clonotype was observed at least ten times. The chain links TRBV15 to TRBJ2-2; D ambiguous. The CDR3 sequence is 13 residues long. Germline CDR1 reads LNHNV; CDR2 reads YYDKDF (reference sequence). Between the trimmed V and J ends, which lost 0 bases and 5 bases, there was a span of 4 bases. For the CDR3, the DNA is TGTGCCACCAGCAGAGATCCTACCGGGGAGCTGTTTTTT. As protein: CATSRDPTGELFF.

Many counts were recorded for this clonotype. This chain links TRBV28 with TRBJ2-1; the match to TRBD1 covers 7 bases. CDR3 length equals 17 residues. The germline V gene encodes CDR1 MDHEN and CDR2 SYDVKM. The V gene end was trimmed by 0 bases and the J gene end by 2 bases; junction bases not matched to a gene: 7. The CDR3 DNA follows: TGTGCCAGCAGTTTATGGAGGGGGACAGCAACCTACAATGAGCAGTTCTTC. It is translated as CASSLWRGTATYNEQFF.

This clonotype was recorded many times. The chain employs TRBV7-2 and TRBJ2-3; D might be TRBD1 (6 bases). Germline CDR1 and CDR2: SGHTA and FQGNSA. CDR3 length equals 14 residues. Trimming removed 1 base from V and 5 bases from J, with 10 bases in between. CDR3 in amino acids: CASSLVGGQDTQYF. The CDR3, as DNA: TGTGCCAGCAGCTTAGTTGGGGGCCAAGATACGCAGTATTTT.

At least ten counts were recorded for this clonotype. This chain connects TRBV5-1 to TRBJ1-1; D unclear. Trimming left V 1 base short and J 4 bases short, with 5 bases between. Germline V CDR1 and CDR2: SGHRS, YFSETQ. This CDR3 has 12 amino acids. CDR3 sequence (DNA): TGCGCCAGCAGCTTGATGAGCACTGAAGCTTTCTTT. This encodes CASSLMSTEAFF.

This clonotype came up many times. The gene calls are TRBV10-3 and TRBJ2-5, with TRBD2 identical over 7 bases. V lost 5 bases and J lost 5; bases outside the gene matches: 5. Germline CDR1 reads ENHRY; CDR2 reads SYGVKD. The length of the CDR3 is 13 residues. The CDR3, as DNA: TGTGCCATCAGTAGCGCGGGAGAGGAGACCCAGTACTTC. Translation gives CAISSAGEETQYF.

V is TRBV30 and J is TRBJ2-1; 10 nucleotides agree with TRBD2. This CDR3 region has 13 residues. J was trimmed by 7 bases and V by 3 bases; bases with no gene match: 3. In germline, CDR1 is GTSNPN, CDR2 SVGIG (reference sequence). For the CDR3, the DNA is TGTGCCTGGAGCAGTAGCGGGAGGAATGAGCAGTTCTTC. Its protein product is CAWSSSGRNEQFF.

This clonotype was observed a handful of times. The gene calls are TRBV28 and TRBJ2-3; 13 nucleotides match TRBD2. Trimming at V came to 6 bases and at J to 5 bases, leaving 17 bases not matched to a gene. The CDR3 runs to 19 residues. Germline V gene sequence: CDR1 MDHEN, CDR2 SYDVKM. The CDR3 loop is CASRNRQGLAGMVEDTQYF. The CDR3 region has the DNA TGTGCCAGCAGGAACCGACAGGGACTAGCGGGGATGGTAGAAGATACGCAGTATTTT.

This clonotype was seen repeatedly, ten times or more. The chain combines TRBV7-9 with TRBJ2-7; D is perhaps TRBD1 or TRBD2 (5 bases each). V lost 5 bases, J lost 5 bases, and 10 bases lay in between. Looked up from germline, CDR1 is SEHNR and CDR2 is FQNEAQ (reference sequence). This CDR3 is 12 amino acids long. In DNA form, the CDR3 reads TGTGCCAGCAGCCCGGGACCAAACGAGCAGTACTTC. The encoded protein is CASSPGPNEQYF.

In this sample, this clonotype turned up many times. V gene TRBV6-2 or TRBV6-3 combines with J gene TRBJ1-5, with 7 bases lining up with TRBD1. The J segment lost 3 bases and the V segment lost 1 base, leaving 3 bases of the junction unmatched. Germline V gene lookup returns CDR1 MNHEY and CDR2 SVGEGT. This CDR3 is built from 15 residues. In DNA, the CDR3 is TGTGCCAGCAGTTACTTCCAGGGGGTCAATCAGCCCCAGCATTTT. Translated, it gives CASSYFQGVNQPQHF.

In its sample, this clonotype was seen many times. The chain recombines TRBV24-1 with TRBJ2-1; TRBD1 matches 9 bases. This CDR3 has 16 residues. CDR1 is KGHDR, CDR2 SFDVKD, per germline. The J segment lost 0 bases and the V segment lost 5 bases, leaving 4 bases of the junction unmatched. The CDR3, as DNA: TGTGCCACCAGTGTTACAGGGGGCGGCTCCTACAATGAGCAGTTCTTC. Residues: CATSVTGGGSYNEQFF.

This clonotype was seen repeatedly, ten times or more. This chain joins TRBV24-1 and TRBJ1-1; D ambiguous. The length of the CDR3 is 12 residues. Germline-derived CDR1 and CDR2 are KGHDR and SFDVKD. V lost 1 base, J lost 11 bases, and 10 bases lay in between. As DNA, the CDR3 is TGTGCCACCAGTGATTTTAATCAGATTGCTTTCTTT. It yields the protein CATSDFNQIAFF.

This clonotype was detected ten times or more. The chain couples TRBV14 to TRBJ2-1; 13 bases line up with TRBD2. The CDR3 loop spans 19 amino acids. Looked up from germline, CDR1 is SGHDN and CDR2 is FVKESK. V dropped 4 bases and J dropped 4; count of bases not matched to a gene: 13. This chain's CDR3 is CASSLRLAGGPPTYNEQFF. The CDR3 nucleotides are TGTGCCAGCAGCCTGCGACTAGCGGGAGGACCGCCTACGTACAATGAGCAGTTCTTC.

Details on this clonotype: A single base separates this from a much larger clone, so it may be a read error. The rearrangement links TRBV28 to TRBJ2-6; D is possibly TRBD1 (5 bases). This CDR3 is built from 16 residues. Germline V gene lookup returns CDR1 MDHEN and CDR2 SYDVKM. The CDR3: CASSLDRLSGANVLIF. CDR3 nucleotide sequence: TGTGCCAGCAGTTTAGATCGGCTCTCTGGGGCCAACGTCCTGATTTTC.

This clonotype showed up many times. The chain couples TRBV5-1 to TRBJ1-6, with D possibly TRBD1 on 6 matching bases. There are 13 residues in the CDR3. Germline V gives CDR1 SGHRS, CDR2 YFSETQ. V dropped 8 bases and J dropped 7 bases, with 13 bases sitting between them. In DNA, the CDR3 is TGCGCCAGTGGGAGGACAGAGAATTCACCCCTCCACTTT. Protein sequence: CASGRTENSPLHF.